Each of the 28 T cell receptor beta chains below was sequenced from the same sample in a study of vaccination effects on CD4 cells after COVID-19. The antigens these receptors bind are not known. The data were produced by immunoSEQ multiplex PCR, yet TCRdb's version contains in-frame clones alone and is incomplete. The sample has 60,000 to 65,000 clones, roughly 80% seen once; the top ten hold less than 4%. Expansion of antigen-specific CD4+ T cells with viral peptide pools was carried out by the ViraFEST assay before sequencing. It was after approximately 11 days of culture that CD4+ T cells were isolated. Absence of prior SARS-CoV-2 infection characterized the vaccine recipients, who showed negative nucleocapsid antibodies. Specimen: CD4+ T cells from PBMCs cultured with HCoV-OC43 spike peptides, collected before COVID-19 vaccination. As for subset: HCoV-OC43 spike overlapping peptide pool stimulation. These TCRs come from a human donor who received a COVID-19 vaccine.

A note on this clone: The identical CDR3 is also encoded by other nucleotide sequences in the sample. The V call is TRBV5-1, the J call TRBJ2-3, with no clear D. CDR1 and CDR2 from the germline V gene are SGHRS and YFSETQ. The V and J ends lost 3 bases and 0 bases respectively, with 2 bases between them. The CDR3 runs to 12 residues. The CDR3 bases are TGCGCCAGCAGCTCTAGCACAGATACGCAGTATTTT. Translating gives CASSSSTDTQYF.

This clone showed up just once. CDR3 sequence reads: CSVVGGGQETQYF. For the CDR3, the DNA is TGCAGCGTTGTGGGCGGCGGCCAAGAGACCCAGTACTTC. The chain joins TRBV29-1 to TRBJ2-5, with D uncertain. Germline V CDR1 and CDR2: SQVTM, ANQGSEA. With 4 bases removed from V and 1 base from J, the gap between germline ends came to 10 bases. The CDR3 runs to 13 residues.

In its sample, this clone was seen a few times. The rearrangement links TRBV5-5 to TRBJ2-2; D is possibly TRBD1 or TRBD2 (5 bases each). V lost 4 bases and J lost 0, with 7 bases in between. Germline V lookup: CDR1 SGHKS, CDR2 YYEKEE (reference sequence). CDR3 size: 14 residues. The CDR3 nucleotides are TGTGCCAGCAGCGGGACGCCGAACACCGGGGAGCTGTTTTTT. Its protein product is CASSGTPNTGELFF.

This chain connects TRBV7-2 to TRBJ2-6, with a tentative D call TRBD1 (6 bases). CDR1 and CDR2 (germline): SGHTA, FQGNSA. Trimming removed 1 base at V and 3 bases at J, with 10 bases between. This CDR3 contains 16 residues. The CDR3 DNA follows: TGTGCCAGCAGCTTAGTCCCACAGGGTGGGGCCAACGTCCTGACTTTC. This translates into CASSLVPQGGANVLTF.

This sequence joins TRBV5-5 and TRBJ1-5, with D possibly being TRBD1 (6 bases). Trimming removed 4 bases at V and 3 bases at J, with 23 bases between. Germline CDR1 is SGHKS and CDR2 is YYEKEE (reference sequence). The CDR3 runs 18 residues. CDR3 in amino acids: CASSRTYFTGSSNQPQHF. CDR3 nucleotide sequence: TGTGCCAGCAGCCGTACCTACTTCACAGGGTCATCCAATCAGCCCCAGCATTTT.

The rearrangement joins TRBV5-1 to TRBJ2-2; D is ambiguous. CDR1 SGHRS and CDR2 YFSETQ come from the germline V gene. The CDR3 length is 12 residues. V was trimmed by 4 bases and J by 2 bases, leaving 3 bases between them. CDR3: CASSGNTGELFF. CDR3 sequence (DNA): TGCGCCAGCAGCGGAAACACCGGGGAGCTGTTTTTT.

This chain uses TRBV3-1 (or the pseudogene TRBV3-2) with TRBJ1-3; 7 bases line up with TRBD1. The CDR3 is 17 residues long. The germline V gene encodes CDR1 LGHDT and CDR2 YNNKEL (reference sequence). V gave up 4 bases and J gave up 0 bases; unmatched junction bases: 9. The DNA for the CDR3 is TGTGCCAGCAGCCGTCGGACAGGACCCTACTCTGGAAACACCATATATTTT. This sequence encodes CASSRRTGPYSGNTIYF.

The genes are TRBV30 and TRBJ2-5; D is unclear. Germline CDR1 and CDR2: GTSNPN and SVGIG (reference sequence). CDR3 length equals 11 residues. The V end was cut by 0 bases, the J end by 5 bases, with 4 bases between. The CDR3 region is CAWSVAETQYF. The CDR3 DNA is TGTGCCTGGAGTGTAGCGGAGACCCAGTACTTC.

CDR3 bases: TGTGCCAGTAGTGAGGGAGAGACCCAGTACTTC. Protein sequence: CASSEGETQYF. The chain joins TRBV19 to TRBJ2-5; TRBD2 is a possible D gene (5 bases). The CDR3 covers 11 residues. In germline, CDR1 is LNHDA, CDR2 SQIVND (reference sequence). Trimming removed 5 bases from V and 4 bases from J, with 5 bases in between.

The J gene is TRBJ1-1, the V gene TRBV7-9, with a tentative D call TRBD1 (5 bases). This CDR3 is 12 amino acids long. V was cut by 5 bases and J by 7 bases, with 11 bases left in between. The germline V gene encodes CDR1 SEHNR and CDR2 FQNEAQ (reference sequence). This chain's CDR3 is CASSEGNGEAFF. CDR3 DNA: TGTGCCAGCAGCGAGGGGAACGGTGAAGCTTTCTTT. The full variable domain, rest sourced from reference TRBV7-9 and TRBJ1-1, is DTGVSQNPRHKITKRGQNVTFRCDPISEHNRLYWYRQTLGQGPEFLTYFQNEAQLEKSRLLSDRFSAERPKGSFSTLEIQRTEQGDSAMYLCASSEGNGEAFFGQGTRLTVV.

The chain employs TRBV24-1 and TRBJ2-3, with 10 bases aligning to TRBD2. The CDR3 length is 16 residues. Per the germline V gene, CDR1 is KGHDR and CDR2 is SFDVKD. Losses at the gene ends were 3 bases for V and 6 bases for J; bases not matched to a gene: 8. The CDR3 coding sequence is TGTGCCACCAGTGATCAGAGCGGGGGGGCCGGGGATACGCAGTATTTT. Translated, it gives CATSDQSGGAGDTQYF.

This chain links TRBV15 with TRBJ1-3, with D unresolved. This CDR3 comprises 15 residues. V shed 5 bases and J shed 2 bases, with 13 bases lying between them. Germline assignment: CDR1 LNHNV and CDR2 YYDKDF (reference sequence). CDR3 in DNA: TGTGCCACCAGCCCCATATACTTGCCTGGAAACACCATATATTTT. Translated, it gives CATSPIYLPGNTIYF.

V and J are TRBV5-1 and TRBJ2-3; the D is unclear. V was clipped by 1 base and J by 2 bases, with 8 bases between them. Germline V gene lookup returns CDR1 SGHRS and CDR2 YFSETQ. The length of the CDR3 is 14 residues. Here the CDR3 reads CASSLITLTDTQYF. CDR3 DNA: TGCGCCAGCAGCTTGATCACCCTCACAGATACGCAGTATTTT.

J is TRBJ1-1 and V is TRBV6-5; D gene ambiguous. Germline V gene lookup returns CDR1 MNHEY and CDR2 SVGAGI. This CDR3 region has 11 residues. V shed 7 bases and J shed 5 bases, with 8 bases lying between them. The CDR3 DNA is TGTGCCAGCAAGAGACAAACTGAAGCTTTCTTT. Its protein product is CASKRQTEAFF.

V gene TRBV6-4 combines with J gene TRBJ2-2; D possibly uses TRBD1 or TRBD2 (5 bases each). Germline CDR1 MRHNA, CDR2 SNTAGT. The CDR3 sequence is 16 residues long. Trimming shortened V by 2 bases and J by 4 bases, and 14 bases separated the two germline ends. In nucleotides, the CDR3 is TGTGCCAGCAGTGACCCAAGAGGGGTGCGCACCGGGGAGCTGTTTTTT. This encodes CASSDPRGVRTGELFF.

This clone was detected once. The chain employs TRBV12-3 or TRBV12-4 and TRBJ1-6, with no clear D. This CDR3 contains 13 residues. The V gene lost 6 bases and the J gene lost 6 bases, with 9 bases spanning the gap. The CDR3 nucleotides are TGTGCCAGCAGCTTTAACCCTAATTCACCCCTCCACTTT. Amino acids: CASSFNPNSPLHF.

The V call is TRBV3-1 (or the pseudogene TRBV3-2), the J call TRBJ2-3; TRBD2 aligns across 9 bases. Germline CDR1 is LGHDT and CDR2 is YNNKEL (reference sequence). This CDR3 has 16 amino acids. Trimming removed 1 base from V and 2 bases from J; junction bases left unmatched: 4. For the CDR3, the DNA is TGTGCCAGCAGCCAAGGGCTAGCGGGGATCACAGATACGCAGTATTTT. It encodes CASSQGLAGITDTQYF.

The chain uses TRBV10-3 and TRBJ1-1, with TRBD1 as a possible D gene (6 bases). CDR3 length: 12 amino acids. Trimming removed 9 bases at V and 8 bases at J, with 16 bases between. The germline gives CDR1 ENHRY, CDR2 SYGVKD. CDR3 bases: TGTGCCATAGCCGACGACAGGAGAGAAGCTTTCTTT. Amino acid sequence: CAIADDRREAFF.

This chain links TRBV3-1 (or the pseudogene TRBV3-2) with TRBJ2-5; D is unclear. The V gene's germline CDR1 is LGHDT and CDR2 YNNKEL (reference sequence). The CDR3 has 13 residues. The V end was cut by 1 base, the J end by 1 base, with 4 bases between. CDR3 nucleotide sequence: TGTGCCAGCAGCCAAGTGTTCCAAGAGACCCAGTACTTC. Translating gives CASSQVFQETQYF.

The gene calls are TRBV18 and TRBJ1-2, with D unclear. Germline V gene sequence: CDR1 KGHSH, CDR2 LQKENI. CDR3 length equals 16 residues. Trimming shortened V by 2 bases and J by 8 bases, and 21 bases separated the two germline ends. CDR3 DNA: TGTGCCAGCTCACCAACGGACGCGCCTATCACGAGGGGCTACACCTTC. Its translation: CASSPTDAPITRGYTF.

The V and J genes are TRBV24-1 and TRBJ1-5; D is possibly TRBD1 (6 bases). The V gene lost 6 bases and the J gene lost 1 base, with 12 bases spanning the gap. Germline lookup yields CDR1 KGHDR and CDR2 SFDVKD. The CDR3 is 15 residues long. DNA for the CDR3: TGTGCCACCAGTAGCGGGGGGCACAGCAATCAGCCCCAGCATTTT. It specifies CATSSGGHSNQPQHF.

The J gene is TRBJ1-2, the V gene TRBV3-1 (or the pseudogene TRBV3-2); D is uncertain. Trimming took 3 bases from V and 8 from J, leaving 10 bases between them. The CDR3 covers 12 residues. Germline V gene sequence: CDR1 LGHDT, CDR2 YNNKEL (reference sequence). As DNA, the CDR3 is TGTGCCAGCAGCCACCCCCCCGAAGGCTACACCTTC. Translating gives CASSHPPEGYTF.

CDR3 bases: TGTGCCAGCCGGGCGGGGCGCAATCAGCCCCAGCATTTT. This encodes CASRAGRNQPQHF. The chain combines TRBV12-3 or TRBV12-4 with TRBJ1-5, with D maybe TRBD1 (5 bases). Trimming removed 8 bases from V and 2 bases from J, with 10 bases in between. This CDR3 is 13 amino acids long.

This clone was detected a few times. The CDR3 nucleotides read TGTGCCAGCAGCTTGCCGAGGGGCGAGCAGTACGTC. It specifies CASSLPRGEQYV. The genes are TRBV5-8 and TRBJ2-7, with D possibly called TRBD1 or TRBD2 (5 bases each). The CDR3 contains 12 residues. V lost 1 base, J lost 6 bases, and 8 bases lay in between. Germline CDR1 SGHTS, CDR2 YDEGEE.

This rearrangement joins TRBV7-2 to TRBJ1-3, with no clear D. Germline V lookup: CDR1 SGHTA, CDR2 FQGNSA. The CDR3 totals 16 residues. Trimming removed 4 bases at V and 0 bases at J, with 13 bases between. This CDR3 reads CASSWTPGLSGNTIYF. CDR3 nucleotide sequence: TGTGCCAGCAGCTGGACCCCGGGCCTCTCTGGAAACACCATATATTTT.

This clone was seen only a few times. V gene TRBV29-1 combines with J gene TRBJ1-4; possibly TRBD1 for D (5 bases). In germline, CDR1 is SQVTM, CDR2 ANQGSEA. V was trimmed by 7 bases and J by 0 bases, leaving 12 bases between them. The CDR3 covers 14 residues. CDR3 residues: CSGRMTATNEKLFF. CDR3 bases: TGCAGCGGCCGAATGACAGCAACTAATGAAAAACTGTTTTTT.

This chain links TRBV29-1 with TRBJ2-3; D is possibly TRBD1 or TRBD2 (7 bases each). The germline gives CDR1 SQVTM, CDR2 ANQGSEA. V was cut by 6 bases and J by 3 bases, with 10 bases left in between. The CDR3 length is 12 residues. The CDR3 spells CSVRGGTDTQYF. Here the CDR3 DNA reads TGCAGCGTCAGGGGGGGGACAGATACGCAGTATTTT.

This clone was detected only once. The chain carries TRBV2 and TRBJ1-2; tentative D call: TRBD1 (5 bases). Germline values: CDR1 SNHLY, CDR2 FYNNEI. V lost 4 bases and J 8 bases, leaving 17 bases between the germline ends. This CDR3 has 14 amino acids. DNA of the CDR3: TGTGCCAGCAGTGGAATCCGGGACCCGCCGGGCTACACCTTC. It is translated as CASSGIRDPPGYTF.